This T cell receptor (beta chain) was captured in a study of blood T cells in healthy people across ages. Germline V CDR1 and CDR2: SGHAT, FQNNGV. The CDR3 extends over 13 amino acids. The germline V and J ends were trimmed by 4 bases and 6 bases, with 13 bases remaining between them. Next came a second PCR, run for roughly 6 to 11 cycles, which used a sample-barcoded 5' primer along with a J-beta primer mix. Each CDR3 protein is one row after TCRdb ran MiXCR on the 5' RACE reads. Among over a million distinct CDR3 sequences listed, roughly 43% were seen once. The gene calls are TRBV11-2 and TRBJ2-7; D ambiguous. The sequencing sample was made of blood. The TCR originated in a woman in her late teens or twenties in good health. CDR3 region: CASSSRTDLEQYF. The CDR3, as DNA: TGTGCCAGCAGCTCCCGGACCGATCTCGAGCAGTACTTC.